Following are 29 T cell receptor beta chains from one sample sequenced in a study of T cells after yellow fever vaccination (dated by TCRdb to between 2018 and 2021). This specimen's treatment or condition label, interpreted: live attenuated yellow fever vaccine strain. Receptor libraries were prepared by 5' RACE. TCRdb names Illumina NovaSeq 6000 as the instrument used. The public reads were reanalyzed by TCRdb: fastp trimming at Q25, MiXCR alignment, in-frame beta chains only. Here each entry gathers all rows of one CDR3 protein and keeps the most common genes and DNA. In all, the sample holds a few hundred thousand distinct CDR3 sequences, and 8.5% to 10% of those were seen once. Over 3% of the sample is in the top ten clones. The starting material was CD4+ T cells sorted from PBMCs, obtained 5 days after the yellow fever booster vaccination. The receptors come from a man younger than 30 who received the YFV17D yellow fever vaccine.

This sequence joins TRBV6-2 or TRBV6-3 and TRBJ1-2; perhaps TRBD1 as D (5 bases). The CDR3 has 15 residues. Between the trimmed V and J ends, which lost 6 bases and 4 bases, there was a span of 18 bases. The germline V gene has CDR1 MNHEY and CDR2 SVGEGT. Written as DNA, the CDR3 is TGTGCCAGCAGCCTAACCGGGACCGACGGCTATGGCTACACCTTC. It specifies CASSLTGTDGYGYTF.

This clonotype was observed a few times. In nucleotides, the CDR3 is TGTGCCAGCTCACCACTTGCAGGGTCCAGCACAGATACGCAGTATTTT. It encodes CASSPLAGSSTDTQYF. The V and J genes are TRBV18 and TRBJ2-3, with D possibly matching TRBD1 (5 bases). The length of the CDR3 is 16 residues. Germline V lookup: CDR1 KGHSH, CDR2 LQKENI. Deletions cut 1 base from V and 0 bases from J, with 11 bases between.

The chain's CDR3 is CASSFAGATNVLTF. The CDR3 DNA reads TGTGCCAGCAGTTTTGCCGGGGCCACCAACGTCCTGACTTTC. The chain has TRBV27 and TRBJ2-6; D may be TRBD1 or TRBD2 (5 bases each). The CDR3 runs to 14 residues. The germline V gene encodes CDR1 MNHEY and CDR2 SMNVEV (reference sequence). V shed 3 bases and J shed 8 bases, with 11 bases lying between them.

This sequence joins TRBV12-3 or TRBV12-4 and TRBJ1-2, with unresolved D. V was trimmed by 3 bases and J by 3 bases, leaving 8 bases between them. CDR3 length: 13 amino acids. Here the CDR3 reads CASSFLTDYGYTF. Written as DNA, the CDR3 is TGTGCCAGCAGTTTTCTAACAGACTATGGCTACACCTTC.

In this sample, this clonotype turned up a few times. J is TRBJ1-2 and V is TRBV11-2; D is uncertain. This CDR3 has 13 amino acids. Trimming removed 2 bases at V and 6 bases at J, with 10 bases between. Germline V gene lookup returns CDR1 SGHAT and CDR2 FQNNGV. The CDR3 loop reads CASSLYGVDGYTF. The CDR3 DNA is TGTGCCAGCAGCTTATATGGGGTCGATGGCTACACCTTC.

A few counts support this clonotype. The chain's CDR3 is CSASVDGNYGYTF. The CDR3, as DNA: TGCAGTGCTAGTGTCGACGGTAACTATGGCTACACCTTC. The V gene is TRBV20-1, the J gene TRBJ1-2; D gene unclear. Between the trimmed V and J ends, which lost 3 bases and 1 base, there was a span of 9 bases. The CDR3 totals 13 residues. The germline gives CDR1 DFQATT, CDR2 SNEGSKA (reference sequence).

The rearrangement joins TRBV20-1 to TRBJ1-4, with D hard to call. The germline gives CDR1 DFQATT, CDR2 SNEGSKA (reference sequence). The CDR3 runs to 14 residues. V lost 1 base to trimming and J lost 11 bases, with 17 bases between them. This chain's CDR3 is CSARVLASEGKLFF. In nucleotides, the CDR3 is TGCAGTGCTAGAGTGCTTGCCTCAGAAGGGAAACTGTTTTTT.

This clonotype has just a few counts. The genes are TRBV5-1 and TRBJ2-5, with unresolved D. The germline V and J ends were trimmed by 0 bases and 5 bases, with 11 bases remaining between them. CDR1 is SGHRS, CDR2 YFSETQ, per germline. CDR3 length equals 14 residues. CDR3 sequence (DNA): TGCGCCAGCAGCTTGGATCCCGGGTTGGAGACCCAGTACTTC. Its translation: CASSLDPGLETQYF.

The genes are TRBV29-1 and TRBJ2-1; 7 nucleotides match TRBD2. The length of the CDR3 is 13 residues. J was trimmed by 4 bases and V by 4 bases; bases with no gene match: 4. In germline, CDR1 is SQVTM, CDR2 ANQGSEA. In DNA form, the CDR3 reads TGCAGCGTTGCTAGCGGAAATTACAATGAGCAGTTCTTC. This sequence encodes CSVASGNYNEQFF.

This clonotype occurred many times. The chain carries TRBV30 and TRBJ2-7; D is possibly TRBD2 (6 bases). The CDR3 sequence is 12 residues long. Per germline, CDR1 GTSNPN and CDR2 SVGIG (reference sequence). The germline V and J ends were trimmed by 2 bases and 7 bases, with 12 bases remaining between them. CDR3: CAWSRRLVEQYF. The CDR3, as DNA: TGTGCCTGGAGTCGAAGACTAGTGGAGCAGTACTTC.

The V gene is TRBV9, the J gene TRBJ2-7; 7 bases agree with TRBD1. The germline CDR1 and CDR2 sequences are SGDLS and YYNGEE. V shed 5 bases, J shed 7 bases, and the junction held 0 bases outside the gene matches. The length of the CDR3 is 10 residues. CDR3 residues: CASRGQEQYF. In nucleotides, the CDR3 is TGTGCCAGCAGGGGACAGGAGCAGTACTTC.

The chain uses TRBV3-1 and TRBJ1-2; D remains ambiguous. The germline gives CDR1 LGHDT, CDR2 YNNKEL (reference sequence). The CDR3 totals 15 residues. V was clipped by 1 base and J by 6 bases, with 15 bases between them. The CDR3 DNA sequence: TGTGCCAGCAGCCAAGTACCCACAAATTCGCATGGCTACACCTTC. Residues: CASSQVPTNSHGYTF.

This clonotype has ten or more counts. The V and J genes are TRBV7-2 and TRBJ2-7; 8 bases are a match to TRBD2. The CDR3 loop spans 12 amino acids. CDR1 is SGHTA, CDR2 FQGNSA, per germline. Trimming took 8 bases from V and 2 from J; bases not matched to a gene: 2. The CDR3 DNA reads as TGTGCCAGCTCCGGGGGGGCCTACGAGCAGTACTTC. This gives the protein CASSGGAYEQYF.

The table lists this clonotype with a few counts. This sequence joins TRBV9 and TRBJ2-3, with 9 bases identical to TRBD2. The junction had 17 bases not matched to a gene; V was cut back by 4 bases and J by 2 bases. The CDR3 sequence is 19 residues long. CDR1 is SGDLS and CDR2 is YYNGEE in the germline V gene. The CDR3 DNA reads TGTGCCAGCAGCCCCCGGACCCTCTTTAGCGGGGGCGCCACAGATACGCAGTATTTT. This translates into CASSPRTLFSGGATDTQYF.

This clonotype was found a few times. The chain carries TRBV2 and TRBJ1-1, with unresolved D. The V gene's germline CDR1 is SNHLY and CDR2 FYNNEI. This CDR3 is 14 amino acids long. Trimming cost V 7 bases and J 4 bases, with 16 bases left between them. Here the CDR3 DNA reads TGTGCCAGCAAGCTGGATATGAGGAGCACTGAAGCTTTCTTT. Translating gives CASKLDMRSTEAFF.

This clonotype has just a few counts. The V gene is TRBV7-9, the J gene TRBJ2-7; D is undetermined. This CDR3 is built from 13 residues. The germline CDR1 and CDR2 sequences are SEHNR and FQNEAQ (reference sequence). V was clipped by 1 base and J by 5 bases, with 9 bases between them. The CDR3 DNA follows: TGTGCCAGCAGCTTAGAAGCCGAAGACGAGCAGTACTTC. Amino acid sequence: CASSLEAEDEQYF. Complete variable domain (other parts from reference TRBV7-9 and TRBJ2-7): DTGVSQNPRHKITKRGQNVTFRCDPISEHNRLYWYRQTLGQGPEFLTYFQNEAQLEKSRLLSDRFSAERPKGSFSTLEIQRTEQGDSAMYLCASSLEAEDEQYFGPGTRLTVT.

This clonotype was counted between two and nine times. The genes are TRBV4-2 and TRBJ2-3; no firm D call. CDR1 is LGHNA and CDR2 is YNFKEQ in the germline V gene. The CDR3 contains 16 residues. The ends were cut back, 0 bases at V and 1 base at J, with 11 bases in the middle. The CDR3 nucleotides read TGTGCCAGCAGCCAAGAGCCGGATAGAGGCACAGATACGCAGTATTTT. Its translation is CASSQEPDRGTDTQYF.

This clonotype was detected a few times. The chain has TRBV6-5 and TRBJ1-1; the D is unclear. With 2 bases removed from V and 1 base from J, the gap between germline ends came to 8 bases. CDR3 length: 14 residues. Germline V gives CDR1 MNHEY, CDR2 SVGAGI. The chain's CDR3 is CASSYGKRNTEAFF. CDR3 sequence (DNA): TGTGCCAGCAGTTACGGTAAAAGGAACACTGAAGCTTTCTTT.

The chain carries TRBV5-1 and TRBJ2-1; D perhaps matches TRBD1 (5 bases). CDR3 length: 15 residues. The germline gives CDR1 SGHRS, CDR2 YFSETQ. Trimming pared 2 bases from V and 1 base from J, leaving 10 bases between. CDR3 protein: CASSFGRTSYNEQFF. The CDR3, as DNA: TGCGCCAGCAGCTTCGGACGGACATCCTACAATGAGCAGTTCTTC.

This clonotype was counted between two and nine times. The chain couples TRBV3-1 to TRBJ2-4, with a weak D call TRBD2 (5 bases). The V end was cut by 4 bases, the J end by 7 bases, with 14 bases between. This CDR3 has 14 amino acids. Germline lookup yields CDR1 LGHDT and CDR2 YNNKEL (reference sequence). CDR3 coding DNA: TGTGCCAGCAGCCTGGCGGGCCTTTCCAACATTCAGTACTTC. It encodes CASSLAGLSNIQYF.

V and J are TRBV4-1 and TRBJ1-2; unclear D gene. The length of the CDR3 is 16 residues. The V and J ends lost 0 bases and 7 bases respectively, with 18 bases between them. Germline V lookup: CDR1 MGHRA, CDR2 YSYEKL. The CDR3 loop is CASSQDSWQPPGGYTF. CDR3 nucleotides: TGCGCCAGCAGCCAAGATAGTTGGCAGCCCCCGGGTGGCTACACCTTC.

J is TRBJ1-2 and V is TRBV20-1; D is unclear. Per the germline V gene, CDR1 is DFQATT and CDR2 is SNEGSKA (reference sequence). V was clipped by 3 bases and J by 0 bases, with 14 bases between them. The CDR3 has 15 residues. The CDR3: CSASPGPVTNYGYTF. In nucleotides, the CDR3 is TGCAGTGCTAGTCCCGGACCGGTGACTAACTATGGCTACACCTTC.

Only a few counts were recorded for this clonotype. The chain links TRBV2 to TRBJ2-1; 7 bases are a match to TRBD1. In germline, CDR1 is SNHLY, CDR2 FYNNEI. The J segment lost 6 bases and the V segment lost 7 bases, leaving 6 bases of the junction unmatched. The CDR3 runs 13 residues. CDR3 DNA sequence: TGTGCCAGCATTATAGACAGGGTCAATGAGCAGTTCTTC. Protein product: CASIIDRVNEQFF.

The chain carries TRBV7-2 and TRBJ1-1; the D gene is possibly TRBD1 (5 bases). Germline V gives CDR1 SGHTA, CDR2 FQGNSA. Trimming shortened V by 5 bases and J by 1 base, and 14 bases separated the two germline ends. The CDR3 is 15 residues long. The CDR3 DNA sequence: TGTGCCAGCAGCGCCCTCGGGGCGACGAACACTGAAGCTTTCTTT. This codes for CASSALGATNTEAFF. Drawing the rest from reference TRBV7-2 and TRBJ1-1, the complete variable domain is GAGVSQSPSNKVTEKGKDVELRCDPISGHTALYWYRQSLGQGLEFLIYFQGNSAPDKSGLPSDRFSAERTGGSVSTLTIQRTQQEDSAVYLCASSALGATNTEAFFGQGTRLTVV.

J is TRBJ2-7 and V is TRBV5-5; D might be TRBD1 (6 bases). The CDR3 has 14 amino acids. V dropped 3 bases and J dropped 3 bases, with 13 bases sitting between them. The germline gives CDR1 SGHKS, CDR2 YYEKEE (reference sequence). CDR3 bases: TGTGCCAGCAGCTACATCACAGGGTACTACGAGCAGTACTTC. Amino acids: CASSYITGYYEQYF. The entire variable domain, with the rest obtained from reference TRBV5-5 and TRBJ2-7, is as follows: DAGVTQSPTHLIKTRGQQVTLRCSPISGHKSVSWYQQVLGQGPQFIFQYYEKEERGRGNFPDRFSARQFPNYSSELNVNALLLGDSALYLCASSYITGYYEQYFGPGTRLTVT.

This clonotype has only a few counts. The chain couples TRBV7-3 to TRBJ2-5; no definite D call. CDR3 length equals 13 residues. From germline, CDR1 is SGHTA and CDR2 FQGTGA. The V and J ends lost 5 bases and 5 bases respectively, with 12 bases between them. The CDR3 loop reads CASSPGSAETQYF. Here the CDR3 DNA reads TGTGCCAGCAGCCCCGGATCAGCGGAGACCCAGTACTTC.

CDR3 sequence reads: CASEGQGGNTEAFF. In nucleotides, the CDR3 is TGTGCCAGCGAGGGACAGGGGGGGAACACTGAAGCTTTCTTT. This chain links TRBV12-3 or TRBV12-4 with TRBJ1-1, with 11 bases lining up with TRBD1. V gave up 8 bases and J gave up 1 base; unmatched junction bases: 3. The length of the CDR3 is 14 residues.

The chain links TRBV7-2 to TRBJ2-2; a weak D match, TRBD1 (6 bases). The V and J ends lost 6 bases and 1 base respectively, with 12 bases between them. The V gene's germline CDR1 is SGHTA and CDR2 FQGNSA. The CDR3 loop spans 15 amino acids. The CDR3 nucleotides read TGTGCCAGCAGATTCGGACAGTTGAACACCGGGGAGCTGTTTTTT. Translation: CASRFGQLNTGELFF.

This clonotype was seen repeatedly, ten times or more. The chain joins TRBV5-4 to TRBJ2-3; weak D call: TRBD2 (6 bases). Trimming took 4 bases from V and 5 from J, leaving 17 bases between them. Germline CDR1 and CDR2: SGHNT and YYREEE (reference sequence). The CDR3 has 15 amino acids. The CDR3 bases are TGTGCCAGCAGCCACGACAATAGCGGTCTAGATACGCAGTATTTT. Translation gives CASSHDNSGLDTQYF. The complete variable domain, with remaining parts taken from reference TRBV5-4 and TRBJ2-3, reads ETGVTQSPTHLIKTRGQQVTLRCSSQSGHNTVSWYQQALGQGPQFIFQYYREEENGRGNFPPRFSGLQFPNYSSELNVNALELDDSALYLCASSHDNSGLDTQYFGPGTRLTVL.